A single sample gave rise to the 30 T cell receptor beta chains below, sequenced in a study of cytomegalovirus exposure and HLA in healthy donors. The PCR contained 60 Vbeta and 13 Jbeta primers. Repertoires were generated with immunoSEQ multiplex PCR, while TCRdb's copy carries only in-frame clones and drops some. This sample's clone table lists 75,000 to 100,000 clones. The specimen sequenced was PBMCs. The receptors come from a woman aged 55-70 years in good health and CMV-seronegative.

The genes are TRBV10-3 and TRBJ1-3; D is possibly TRBD1 (5 bases). The CDR3 has 14 amino acids. Germline loops: CDR1 ENHRY, CDR2 SYGVKD. Trimming pared 11 bases from V and 8 bases from J, leaving 22 bases between. The CDR3, as DNA: TGTGCCGCCCACCAAGGGGACTACGGGGACACCATATATTTT. Its protein product is CAAHQGDYGDTIYF.

The gene calls are TRBV28 and TRBJ2-1, with D maybe TRBD2 (5 bases). This CDR3 is built from 16 residues. Germline V gives CDR1 MDHEN, CDR2 SYDVKM. With 5 bases removed from V and 0 bases from J, the gap between germline ends came to 14 bases. The chain's CDR3 is CASSAMEAGSYNEQFF. As DNA, the CDR3 is TGTGCCAGCAGTGCCATGGAGGCGGGCTCCTACAATGAGCAGTTCTTC. Full variable domain (rest looked up from reference TRBV28 and TRBJ2-1): DVKVTQSSRYLVKRTGEKVFLECVQDMDHENMFWYRQDPGLGLRLIYFSYDVKMKEKGDIPEGYSVSREKKERFSLILESASTNQTSMYLCASSAMEAGSYNEQFFGPGTRLTVL.

This chain joins TRBV7-9 and TRBJ2-7; perhaps TRBD2 as D (5 bases). The CDR3 consists of 16 residues. Trimming took off 0 bases at V and 5 bases at J, with 17 bases between the two ends. From germline, CDR1 is SEHNR and CDR2 FQNEAQ (reference sequence). DNA for the CDR3: TGTGCCAGCAGCTTAGCCTCCGGGGTCTTAGGCGACGAGCAGTACTTC. It encodes CASSLASGVLGDEQYF. The complete variable domain, with remaining parts taken from reference TRBV7-9 and TRBJ2-7, reads DTGVSQNPRHKITKRGQNVTFRCDPISEHNRLYWYRQTLGQGPEFLTYFQNEAQLEKSRLLSDRFSAERPKGSFSTLEIQRTEQGDSAMYLCASSLASGVLGDEQYFGPGTRLTVT.

The gene calls are TRBV7-9 and TRBJ2-1; TRBD2 might be the D (5 bases). In germline, CDR1 is SEHNR, CDR2 FQNEAQ (reference sequence). Trimming pared 1 base from V and 9 bases from J, leaving 13 bases between. CDR3 length: 14 amino acids. CDR3 DNA: TGTGCCAGCAGCTTAGGGGTGGGAGCGGCTGAGCAGTTCTTC. This translates into CASSLGVGAAEQFF.

V and J are TRBV5-1 and TRBJ1-4; D gene uncertain. This CDR3 is 14 amino acids long. The germline V and J ends were trimmed by 6 bases and 5 bases, with 14 bases remaining between them. In germline, CDR1 is SGHRS, CDR2 YFSETQ. In nucleotides, the CDR3 is TGCGCCAGCACCACAACTAACACAAATGAAAAACTGTTTTTT. This translates into CASTTTNTNEKLFF.

The chain is built from TRBV19 and TRBJ2-1; 7 bases align to TRBD1. This CDR3 region has 16 residues. Germline-derived CDR1 and CDR2 are LNHDA and SQIVND (reference sequence). V shed 0 bases, J shed 6 bases, and the junction held 8 bases outside the gene matches. As DNA, the CDR3 is TGTGCCAGTAGTATAGACCGACGGACAGGCCTCAATGAGCAGTTCTTC. This codes for CASSIDRRTGLNEQFF.

The chain has TRBV14 and TRBJ2-2; TRBD1 agrees at 11 bases. V dropped 2 bases and J dropped 2; count of bases not matched to a gene: 7. Germline V CDR1 and CDR2: SGHDN, FVKESK. The CDR3 consists of 18 residues. Here the CDR3 DNA reads TGTGCCAGCAGCCAACGTAGGGGACAGGGGGGAAACACCGGGGAGCTGTTTTTT. Encoded protein: CASSQRRGQGGNTGELFF.

The V call is TRBV6-6, the J call TRBJ1-5; D not resolved. The CDR3 has 15 residues. V gave up 7 bases and J gave up 0 bases, with 13 bases separating them. Per germline, CDR1 MNHNY and CDR2 SVGAGI (reference sequence). CDR3 DNA: TGTGCCAGCAATTATCGGGAAAATAGCAATCAGCCCCAGCATTTT. It is translated as CASNYRENSNQPQHF.

This rearrangement joins TRBV11-3 to TRBJ2-1, with 9 bases fitting TRBD2. This CDR3 has 17 residues. Germline CDR1 and CDR2: SGHNT and YENEEA. J was trimmed by 3 bases and V by 5 bases; bases with no gene match: 11. The CDR3 DNA reads as TGTGCCAGCAGCCCACCGAGGACTAGCGCAAACTACAATGAGCAGTTCTTC. It yields the protein CASSPPRTSANYNEQFF.

V usage is TRBV7-8 and J usage is TRBJ2-7; 7 bases line up with TRBD1. The germline V gene has CDR1 SGHVS and CDR2 FQNEAQ. V lost 2 bases and J lost 6; bases outside the gene matches: 4. The CDR3 has 13 amino acids. The CDR3 spells CASSLRGPGEQYF. CDR3 nucleotides: TGTGCCAGCAGCTTAAGGGGGCCGGGCGAGCAGTACTTC.

The CDR3 nucleotides are TGTGCCAGTAGTATAGCCTCCGATCAGCCCCAGCATTTT. Protein sequence: CASSIASDQPQHF. The rearrangement joins TRBV19 to TRBJ1-5; D uncertain. This CDR3 has 13 amino acids. Trimming removed 1 base at V and 5 bases at J, with 6 bases between. Germline values: CDR1 LNHDA, CDR2 SQIVND (reference sequence).

V and J are TRBV6-6 and TRBJ2-7; D possibly corresponds to TRBD1 (6 bases). There are 14 residues in the CDR3. The germline gives CDR1 MNHNY, CDR2 SVGAGI (reference sequence). Between the trimmed V and J ends, which lost 5 bases and 6 bases, there was a span of 17 bases. This chain's CDR3 is CASSAGQLAGEQYF. The CDR3 DNA reads TGTGCCAGCAGTGCTGGACAGTTGGCTGGCGAGCAGTACTTC.

The chain combines TRBV15 with TRBJ1-2; D gene uncertain. This CDR3 region has 13 residues. Germline V gives CDR1 LNHNV, CDR2 YYDKDF (reference sequence). The V and J ends lost 0 bases and 6 bases respectively, with 8 bases between them. The CDR3 loop reads CATSRDFRDGYTF. CDR3 nucleotides: TGTGCCACCAGCAGAGATTTTCGGGATGGCTACACCTTC.

The rearrangement uses TRBV19 and TRBJ1-5; 7 nucleotides match TRBD1. Trimming at V came to 1 base and at J to 0 bases, leaving 3 bases not matched to a gene. CDR1 is LNHDA, CDR2 SQIVND, per germline (reference sequence). The CDR3 has 16 amino acids. CDR3 amino acids: CASSIAGGYSNQPQHF. The CDR3 nucleotides are TGTGCCAGTAGTATAGCAGGGGGATATAGCAATCAGCCCCAGCATTTT.

This sequence joins TRBV28 and TRBJ1-1; D might be TRBD1 (6 bases). The CDR3 covers 13 residues. Between the trimmed V and J ends, which lost 4 bases and 4 bases, there was a span of 10 bases. Germline assignment: CDR1 MDHEN and CDR2 SYDVKM. CDR3 nucleotide sequence: TGTGCCAGCAGTTCAGGGGCCAGCACTGAAGCTTTCTTT. Its translation: CASSSGASTEAFF.

The V call is TRBV10-2, the J call TRBJ1-1; 9 nucleotides agree with TRBD1. CDR1 is WSHSY, CDR2 SAAADI, per germline. The CDR3 loop spans 15 amino acids. V gave up 6 bases and J gave up 1 base; unmatched junction bases: 6. The CDR3 sequence: CASSTQGAKNTEAFF. The CDR3, as DNA: TGCGCCAGCAGCACACAGGGGGCTAAGAACACTGAAGCTTTCTTT.

This rearrangement joins TRBV7-8 to TRBJ1-5, with 10 bases identical to TRBD1. Germline CDR1 is SGHVS and CDR2 is FQNEAQ. The CDR3 is 16 residues long. Losses at the gene ends were 4 bases for V and 6 bases for J; bases not matched to a gene: 9. The CDR3 loop reads CASSSLRQGAGQPQHF. CDR3 in DNA: TGTGCCAGCAGCTCCCTAAGACAGGGGGCAGGTCAGCCCCAGCATTTT.

The chain joins TRBV19 to TRBJ2-7; TRBD1 matches 9 bases. After removal of 6 bases from V and 2 bases from J, the junction contained 5 bases not matched to a gene. CDR1 LNHDA and CDR2 SQIVND come from the germline V gene (reference sequence). The CDR3 totals 14 residues. CDR3 sequence: CASRAGTGTYEQYF. CDR3 bases: TGTGCCAGTAGAGCCGGGACAGGGACCTACGAGCAGTACTTC.

V gene TRBV6-5 combines with J gene TRBJ2-1; possible D gene TRBD1, 6 bases. The CDR3 has 12 residues. V dropped 9 bases and J dropped 6 bases, with 12 bases sitting between them. Germline V gives CDR1 MNHEY, CDR2 SVGAGI. CDR3 coding DNA: TGTGCCAGGTTTGGGGGCGCCAATGAGCAGTTCTTC. It codes for CARFGGANEQFF.

V usage is TRBV5-4 and J usage is TRBJ2-1, with D possibly matching TRBD2 (6 bases). CDR1 and CDR2 (germline): SGHNT, YYREEE (reference sequence). The germline V and J ends were trimmed by 5 bases and 5 bases, with 17 bases remaining between them. The CDR3 is 15 residues long. As DNA, the CDR3 is TGTGCCAGCAGTTCGGGTTCTAGCGAGCACAATGAGCAGTTCTTC. This sequence encodes CASSSGSSEHNEQFF.

The rearrangement links TRBV5-4 to TRBJ1-5, with D perhaps matching TRBD1 (6 bases). The CDR3 is made up of 15 amino acids. Germline assignment: CDR1 SGHNT and CDR2 YYREEE (reference sequence). Trimming shortened V by 4 bases and J by 4 bases, and 15 bases separated the two germline ends. DNA for the CDR3: TGTGCCAGCAGCATACAGGGTGGGGGAAATCAGCCCCAGCATTTT. Translating it yields CASSIQGGGNQPQHF.

The chain joins TRBV7-2 to TRBJ2-1, with a possible D match to TRBD2 (6 bases). This CDR3 comprises 15 residues. The ends were cut back, 2 bases at V and 6 bases at J, with 14 bases in the middle. CDR1 is SGHTA and CDR2 is FQGNSA in the germline V gene. The CDR3 sequence is CASSLYNRGINEQFF. CDR3 sequence (DNA): TGTGCCAGCAGCTTATATAATCGGGGGATCAATGAGCAGTTCTTC.

J is TRBJ2-1 and V is TRBV19; D may be TRBD2 (6 bases). V lost 6 bases to trimming and J lost 3 bases, with 12 bases between them. The CDR3 is 14 residues long. Germline V lookup: CDR1 LNHDA, CDR2 SQIVND (reference sequence). This chain's CDR3 is CASRTGANYNEQFF. The CDR3 DNA is TGTGCCAGTAGGACGGGAGCGAACTACAATGAGCAGTTCTTC.

This sequence joins TRBV6-5 and TRBJ1-1; D possibly corresponds to TRBD1 (5 bases). Between the trimmed V and J ends, which lost 5 bases and 4 bases, there was a span of 11 bases. The CDR3 is 13 residues long. Germline CDR1 reads MNHEY; CDR2 reads SVGAGI. CDR3 loop: CASSPGRATEAFF. The CDR3 region has the DNA TGTGCCAGCAGTCCGGGCAGGGCCACTGAAGCTTTCTTT.

This chain links TRBV2 with TRBJ2-5; TRBD1 is a possible D gene (6 bases). Germline values: CDR1 SNHLY, CDR2 FYNNEI. V dropped 7 bases and J dropped 3 bases, with 9 bases sitting between them. The CDR3 totals 12 residues. CDR3 DNA: TGTGCCAGCACCAGGACAGAAGAGACCCAGTACTTC. Translation gives CASTRTEETQYF.

V is TRBV6-4 and J is TRBJ1-1; the match to TRBD1 covers 8 bases. Per germline, CDR1 MRHNA and CDR2 SNTAGT. Trimming removed 3 bases from V and 13 bases from J; junction bases left unmatched: 10. This CDR3 spans 13 amino acids. The CDR3 region has the DNA TGTGCCAGCAGTGAGGACAGGGCCCGGGGATTTTTCTTT. Amino acid sequence: CASSEDRARGFFF.

The rearrangement joins TRBV27 to TRBJ1-5, with TRBD1 matching over 9 bases. The CDR3 has 17 amino acids. From germline, CDR1 is MNHEY and CDR2 SMNVEV (reference sequence). V shed 4 bases, J shed 1 base, and the junction held 8 bases outside the gene matches. The CDR3 loop is CASSSTGGIWSNQPQHF. Here the CDR3 DNA reads TGTGCCAGCAGTTCTACAGGGGGCATATGGAGCAATCAGCCCCAGCATTTT.

The chain recombines TRBV28 with TRBJ1-3, with D tentatively TRBD1 (5 bases). Trimming took off 4 bases at V and 4 bases at J, with 20 bases between the two ends. The length of the CDR3 is 17 residues. Germline V lookup: CDR1 MDHEN, CDR2 SYDVKM. Here the CDR3 DNA reads TGTGCCAGCAGTTGGGTGCAGGGAGGTGGAAAGGGAAACACCATATATTTT. Translating it yields CASSWVQGGGKGNTIYF.

V is TRBV6-5 and J is TRBJ2-5; 10 bases align to TRBD1. Germline V gives CDR1 MNHEY, CDR2 SVGAGI. The CDR3 length is 15 residues. The V segment lost 2 bases and the J segment 4 bases; nucleotides outside the gene matches: 4. CDR3 nucleotides: TGTGCCAGCAGTTACGGCGGGACAGGGGTAGAGACCCAGTACTTC. Its protein product is CASSYGGTGVETQYF.

V and J are TRBV10-3 and TRBJ2-5, with 7 bases matching TRBD1. Germline V gives CDR1 ENHRY, CDR2 SYGVKD. The CDR3 loop spans 15 amino acids. The junction had 6 bases not matched to a gene; V was cut back by 0 bases and J by 5 bases. The CDR3 coding sequence is TGTGCCATCAGTGAGTCTGAGGGGGCCGGCGAGACCCAGTACTTC. Protein sequence: CAISESEGAGETQYF.